This T cell receptor beta chain originates from a study of Graves' ophthalmopathy and Graves' hyperthyroidism. Study-level information: Samples of peripheral blood were obtained at initial diagnosis, prior to treatment of any kind. Notes on the study in general: With a specificity of roughly 72% and a sensitivity of 70.59%, the model predicted ophthalmopathy progression. Blood also held most thyroid clonotypes expanded above 0.001 frequency.

The CDR3 has 13 residues. Trimming stripped 0 bases from V and 9 bases from J, with 13 bases between. The V gene's germline CDR1 is SGHRS and CDR2 YFSETQ. This clonotype was observed many times. Its specificity is unknown. TCR beta CDR3 regions were amplified from RNA transcripts. Second-round multiplex PCR came after first-round RT-PCR with HTBI primers. TCRdb redid the calling of the multiplex PCR reads with MiXCR, one entry per CDR3 protein. The table lists roughly 50,000 distinct CDR3 sequences, 45% to 55% of them singletons, with about 4.9% in the top ten. Clinical symptoms and serum thyroxine were used for diagnosis; TRAb, thyroid ultrasound and orbital computed tomography were also relied on.

Sequencing was performed on peripheral blood. This sequence was found in an adult woman with Graves' ophthalmopathy. The gene calls are TRBV5-1 and TRBJ2-7; D is perhaps TRBD2 (7 bases). Here the CDR3 DNA reads TGCGCCAGCAGCTTGGCCGAGGGGGGGGCGCAGTACTTC. Translated, it gives CASSLAEGGAQYF.